The 30 T cell receptor beta chains in this list originate from one sample, sequenced in a study of shared clonotypes between healthy human individuals. Sequencing was performed with immunoSEQ multiplex PCR; in TCRdb, only in-frame clones are kept and a portion is missing. The repertoire includes about 1 million clones, about three quarters of them detected once, and 1.4% sits in the top ten. The material sequenced was memory CD4+ T cells sorted from blood. Subset described: CD45RA-negative fraction. All receptors come from a man younger than 35 in good health.

This clone showed up just once. The chain recombines TRBV5-1 with TRBJ2-7; TRBD2 aligns across 8 bases. This CDR3 region has 14 residues. Germline V lookup: CDR1 SGHRS, CDR2 YFSETQ. Germline trimming cut 6 bases from V and 0 bases from J; bases unmatched to any gene: 5. The CDR3: CASNRGTSSYEQYF. The CDR3 nucleotides read TGCGCCAGCAACCGCGGGACTAGCTCCTACGAGCAGTACTTC.

This sequence joins TRBV7-8 and TRBJ1-6; D uncertain. This CDR3 has 14 amino acids. Germline V gene data show CDR1 as SGHVS and CDR2 as FQNEAQ. The V gene lost 1 base and the J gene lost 7 bases, with 8 bases spanning the gap. In nucleotides, the CDR3 is TGTGCCAGCAGCTTAGGACGAGAGAATTCACCCCTCCACTTT. Translated: CASSLGRENSPLHF. Full variable domain (rest looked up from reference TRBV7-8 and TRBJ1-6): GAGVSQSPRYKVAKRGQDVALRCDPISGHVSLFWYQQALGQGPEFLTYFQNEAQLDKSGLPSDRFFAERPEGSVSTLKIQRTQQEDSAVYLCASSLGRENSPLHFGNGTRLTVT.

CDR3 residues: CASSLAAGDREQYF. CDR3 sequence (DNA): TGCGCCAGCAGCTTGGCAGCGGGGGACCGCGAGCAGTACTTC. J is TRBJ2-7 and V is TRBV5-1; 8 nucleotides agree with TRBD2. The CDR3 consists of 14 residues. CDR1 and CDR2 (germline): SGHRS, YFSETQ. The V and J ends lost 0 bases and 6 bases, in that order; junction bases with no gene match: 5.

This sequence joins TRBV9 and TRBJ2-7, with D possibly being TRBD2 (6 bases). V dropped 4 bases and J dropped 0 bases, with 14 bases sitting between them. Germline V lookup: CDR1 SGDLS, CDR2 YYNGEE. This CDR3 region has 15 residues. The CDR3 DNA sequence: TGTGCCAGCAGCCCCCGCGGCGGGAACTCCTACGAGCAGTACTTC. Amino acid sequence: CASSPRGGNSYEQYF.

This chain connects TRBV7-2 to TRBJ1-6; D is ambiguous. The CDR3 consists of 14 residues. Germline V gene sequence: CDR1 SGHTA, CDR2 FQGNSA. Trimming pared 5 bases from V and 7 bases from J, leaving 12 bases between. The CDR3 DNA follows: TGTGCCAGCAGCCCCGAGACGCCGAATTCACCCCTCCACTTT. This sequence encodes CASSPETPNSPLHF.

The chain couples TRBV30 to TRBJ1-1; D ambiguous. Germline V gene sequence: CDR1 GTSNPN, CDR2 SVGIG (reference sequence). Trimming pared 2 bases from V and 1 base from J, leaving 11 bases between. The CDR3 consists of 14 residues. This CDR3 reads CAWSSLSGNTEAFF. The CDR3 DNA follows: TGTGCCTGGAGTTCGTTGTCAGGGAACACTGAAGCTTTCTTT. Full variable domain (outside the CDR3, taken from reference TRBV30 and TRBJ1-1): SQTIHQWPATLVQPVGSPLSLECTVEGTSNPNLYWYRQAAGRGLQLLFYSVGIGQISSEVPQNLSASRPQDRQFILSSKKLLLSDSGFYLCAWSSLSGNTEAFFGQGTRLTVV.

The chain joins TRBV5-1 to TRBJ2-2, with a weak D call TRBD1 (6 bases). The CDR3 has 15 residues. Trimming shortened V by 6 bases and J by 0 bases, and 12 bases separated the two germline ends. Germline V gene data show CDR1 as SGHRS and CDR2 as YFSETQ. This CDR3 is CASTGQNPNTGELFF. The CDR3 nucleotides are TGCGCCAGCACCGGACAGAATCCGAACACCGGGGAGCTGTTTTTT. The full variable domain, rest sourced from reference TRBV5-1 and TRBJ2-2, is KAGVTQTPRYLIKTRGQQVTLSCSPISGHRSVSWYQQTPGQGLQFLFEYFSETQRNKGNFPGRFSGRQFSNSRSEMNVSTLELGDSALYLCASTGQNPNTGELFFGEGSRLTVL.

CDR3 loop: CASSLLRDGSYEQYF. The CDR3 DNA reads as TGTGCCAGCAGCCTCCTCCGGGACGGATCCTACGAGCAGTACTTC. The chain links TRBV7-9 to TRBJ2-5, with D perhaps matching TRBD1 or TRBD2 (5 bases each). TRBJ2-7 matches the DNA end more closely, so the J call is doubtful. Germline CDR1 is SEHNR and CDR2 is FQNEAQ (reference sequence). This CDR3 has 15 amino acids.

This clone was counted between two and nine times. The chain has TRBV7-9 and TRBJ2-1, with D possibly matching TRBD2 (6 bases). The CDR3 totals 17 residues. V was pared by 0 bases and J by 4 bases, with 16 bases between. CDR1 is SEHNR and CDR2 is FQNEAQ in the germline V gene (reference sequence). The CDR3 protein is CASSLAPGRGPYNEQFF. In nucleotides, the CDR3 is TGTGCCAGCAGCTTAGCTCCTGGGCGGGGCCCTTACAATGAGCAGTTCTTC.

The V call is TRBV10-1, the J call TRBJ2-1, with unresolved D. V was cut by 0 bases and J by 0 bases, with 21 bases left in between. Germline assignment: CDR1 WNHNN and CDR2 SYGVQD (reference sequence). This CDR3 region has 20 residues. CDR3 sequence: CASSESWMYLSSSSYNEQFF. CDR3 nucleotide sequence: TGCGCCAGCAGTGAGTCGTGGATGTATCTTAGCTCGAGCTCCTACAATGAGCAGTTCTTC.

V is TRBV6-1 and J is TRBJ1-3, with unresolved D. Germline V gene lookup returns CDR1 MNHNS and CDR2 SASEGT. The V end was cut by 0 bases, the J end by 4 bases, with 1 base between. The CDR3 spans 12 residues. The CDR3 here is CASSEAGNTIYF. The CDR3 DNA is TGTGCCAGCAGTGAAGCGGGAAACACCATATATTTT.

The rearrangement uses TRBV10-3 and TRBJ2-1; D is ambiguous. The CDR3 is 13 amino acids. In germline, CDR1 is ENHRY, CDR2 SYGVKD. Trimming stripped 10 bases from V and 6 bases from J, with 16 bases between. The CDR3 DNA follows: TGTGCCACTGGATGGGCTGGCGGCAATGAGCAGTTCTTC. Amino acids: CATGWAGGNEQFF.

V and J are TRBV5-6 and TRBJ1-3; TRBD1 aligns across 7 bases. Looked up from germline, CDR1 is SGHDT and CDR2 is YYEEEE. Unmatched junction bases numbered 5, after V lost 4 bases and J lost 4 bases. CDR3 size: 14 residues. The CDR3 loop reads CASSAPGQGNTIYF. In DNA form, the CDR3 reads TGTGCCAGCAGCGCTCCGGGACAGGGAAACACCATATATTTT.

The chain couples TRBV5-1 to TRBJ2-5; D is unclear. Trimming removed 4 bases from V and 2 bases from J, with 12 bases in between. The CDR3 extends over 14 amino acids. Germline values: CDR1 SGHRS, CDR2 YFSETQ. CDR3: CASSREMGQETQYF. CDR3 bases: TGCGCCAGCAGCAGGGAAATGGGACAAGAGACCCAGTACTTC.

The gene calls are TRBV7-8 and TRBJ2-5; 13 bases agree with TRBD2. The germline V gene has CDR1 SGHVS and CDR2 FQNEAQ. V dropped 4 bases and J dropped 5; count of bases not matched to a gene: 16. The CDR3 covers 19 residues. The CDR3 nucleotides are TGTGCCAGCAGCTCCTTCACCCCTCGGACTAGCGGGAGAGGCGAGACCCAGTACTTC. Its protein product is CASSSFTPRTSGRGETQYF.

Concerning this clone itself: Other DNA sequences within the sample encode an identical CDR3. The chain combines TRBV5-1 with TRBJ1-3; D gene ambiguous. Per the germline V gene, CDR1 is SGHRS and CDR2 is YFSETQ. Between the trimmed V and J ends, which lost 0 bases and 0 bases, there was a span of 7 bases. The CDR3 runs to 15 residues. CDR3 region: CASSLGASSGNTIYF. CDR3 in DNA: TGCGCCAGCAGCTTGGGCGCGAGCTCTGGAAACACCATATATTTT.

This chain connects TRBV5-8 to TRBJ2-2, with D perhaps matching TRBD1 (6 bases). Germline V gene data show CDR1 as SGHTS and CDR2 as YDEGEE. This CDR3 has 14 residues. Trimming cost V 0 bases and J 8 bases, with 11 bases left between them. For the CDR3, the DNA is TGTGCCAGCAGCTTGGACGACAGGTTTGGGGAGCTGTTTTTT. Its protein product is CASSLDDRFGELFF.

The rearrangement joins TRBV13 to TRBJ2-1, with a tentative D call TRBD2 (6 bases). The CDR3 has 18 residues. CDR1 and CDR2 (germline): PRHDT, FYEKMQ (reference sequence). Deletions cut 0 bases from V and 0 bases from J, with 15 bases between. CDR3 nucleotide sequence: TGTGCCAGCAGCTTAGGGGGGCGGGGCATGAGCTCCTACAATGAGCAGTTCTTC. Translating it yields CASSLGGRGMSSYNEQFF.

This sequence joins TRBV2 and TRBJ2-4; possible D gene TRBD1, 6 bases. The germline V gene encodes CDR1 SNHLY and CDR2 FYNNEI. Trimming pared 3 bases from V and 2 bases from J, leaving 17 bases between. This CDR3 has 17 amino acids. CDR3 amino acids: CASSEKVQGRTKNIQYF. The CDR3 DNA reads as TGTGCCAGCAGTGAGAAGGTCCAGGGGAGAACCAAAAACATTCAGTACTTC. Full variable domain (rest looked up from reference TRBV2 and TRBJ2-4): EPEVTQTPSHQVTQMGQEVILRCVPISNHLYFYWYRQILGQKVEFLVSFYNNEISEKSEIFDDQFSVERPDGSNFTLKIRSTKLEDSAMYFCASSEKVQGRTKNIQYFGAGTRLSVL.

The rearrangement uses TRBV9 and TRBJ2-7, with a weak D call TRBD2 (6 bases). The length of the CDR3 is 15 residues. Germline values: CDR1 SGDLS, CDR2 YYNGEE. Trimming left V 0 bases short and J 5 bases short, with 15 bases between. CDR3 amino acids: CASSVAPGAGHEQYF. The CDR3 DNA follows: TGTGCCAGCAGCGTAGCGCCCGGGGCGGGGCACGAGCAGTACTTC. Full variable domain (outside the CDR3, taken from reference TRBV9 and TRBJ2-7): DSGVTQTPKHLITATGQRVTLRCSPRSGDLSVYWYQQSLDQGLQFLIQYYNGEERAKGNILERFSAQQFPDLHSELNLSSLELGDSALYFCASSVAPGAGHEQYFGPGTRLTVT.

The V gene is TRBV5-1, the J gene TRBJ2-2; D is possibly TRBD1 (6 bases). This CDR3 is built from 15 residues. V was pared by 0 bases and J by 6 bases, with 12 bases between. Looked up from germline, CDR1 is SGHRS and CDR2 is YFSETQ. CDR3 loop: CASSLDRANAGELFF. The CDR3, as DNA: TGCGCCAGCAGCTTGGACAGGGCCAACGCCGGGGAGCTGTTTTTT.

The rearrangement joins TRBV5-4 to TRBJ2-6; no clear D gene. The CDR3 covers 16 residues. The germline gives CDR1 SGHNT, CDR2 YYREEE (reference sequence). V lost 0 bases and J 1 base, leaving 8 bases between the germline ends. CDR3 nucleotides: TGTGCCAGCAGCTTGGGAGAGGTATCTGGGGCCAACGTCCTGACTTTC. Protein sequence: CASSLGEVSGANVLTF.

The V call is TRBV5-1, the J call TRBJ2-2, with D perhaps matching TRBD1 or TRBD2 (6 bases each). The CDR3 has 16 amino acids. Germline V CDR1 and CDR2: SGHRS, YFSETQ. The ends were cut back, 0 bases at V and 6 bases at J, with 15 bases in the middle. The CDR3 bases are TGCGCCAGCAGCTTGGCCGGCCAGGGGACTCCCGGGGAGCTGTTTTTT. This encodes CASSLAGQGTPGELFF.

The chain uses TRBV15 and TRBJ1-6, with D possibly being TRBD1 (6 bases). CDR3 size: 15 residues. In germline, CDR1 is LNHNV, CDR2 YYDKDF (reference sequence). V lost 6 bases to trimming and J lost 3 bases, with 12 bases between them. CDR3 in DNA: TGTGCCACCAGACCTGGACAGAGCTATAATTCACCCCTCCACTTT. Protein product: CATRPGQSYNSPLHF. The full variable domain, rest sourced from reference TRBV15 and TRBJ1-6, is DAMVIQNPRYQVTQFGKPVTLSCSQTLNHNVMYWYQQKSSQAPKLLFHYYDKDFNNEADTPDNFQSRRPNTSFCFLDIRSPGLGDTAMYLCATRPGQSYNSPLHFGNGTRLTVT.

This rearrangement joins TRBV10-2 to TRBJ1-6, with D perhaps matching TRBD1 (5 bases). The CDR3 runs to 13 residues. Per the germline V gene, CDR1 is WSHSY and CDR2 is SAAADI. Deletions cut 6 bases from V and 7 bases from J, with 10 bases between. Here the CDR3 DNA reads TGCGCCAGCAGGCAGGGCACCAATTCACCCCTCCACTTT. It specifies CASRQGTNSPLHF.

The chain carries TRBV5-3 and TRBJ1-2; perhaps TRBD1 as D (5 bases). TRBV5-3 is assigned to the ORF class and has an uncertain function. Trimming cost V 4 bases and J 4 bases, with 11 bases left between them. CDR3 length: 13 amino acids. The CDR3 reads CARSRGKFYGYTF. The CDR3 region has the DNA TGTGCCAGAAGCCGGGGGAAATTCTATGGCTACACCTTC.

The rearrangement uses TRBV5-1 and TRBJ1-5, with D perhaps TRBD1 (6 bases). Trimming removed 5 bases from V and 0 bases from J, with 21 bases in between. The germline V gene encodes CDR1 SGHRS and CDR2 YFSETQ. The CDR3 spans 18 residues. In DNA, the CDR3 is TGCGCCAGCAGGGCGACAGGAAAGAATGAATATAGCAATCAGCCCCAGCATTTT. Translating gives CASRATGKNEYSNQPQHF.

This chain joins TRBV19 and TRBJ1-6; possibly TRBD1 for D (6 bases). Germline V gives CDR1 LNHDA, CDR2 SQIVND (reference sequence). V was cut by 5 bases and J by 6 bases, with 14 bases left in between. The CDR3 runs 15 residues. Here the CDR3 DNA reads TGTGCCAGTAGTGCTGGGACACTACTTAATTCACCCCTCCACTTT. This encodes CASSAGTLLNSPLHF.

The chain has TRBV19 and TRBJ1-5, with D possibly matching TRBD1 (6 bases). Trimming took off 3 bases at V and 6 bases at J, with 15 bases between the two ends. This CDR3 spans 15 amino acids. Germline values: CDR1 LNHDA, CDR2 SQIVND (reference sequence). CDR3 loop: CASSIGPGGGQPQHF. The CDR3 nucleotides are TGTGCCAGTAGTATTGGGCCCGGGGGCGGTCAGCCCCAGCATTTT.

V and J are TRBV12-5 and TRBJ2-5, with D perhaps matching TRBD1 (6 bases). The CDR3 is 12 residues long. Germline V CDR1 and CDR2: LGHNT, FRNRAP. Trimming left V 0 bases short and J 7 bases short, with 6 bases between. The CDR3: CASGLVRGTQYF. DNA of the CDR3: TGTGCTAGTGGTTTGGTCAGGGGGACCCAGTACTTC. The full variable domain, in which reference TRBV12-5 and TRBJ2-5 provide the parts outside the CDR3, is DARVTQTPRHKVTEMGQEVTMRCQPILGHNTVFWYRQTMMQGLELLAYFRNRAPLDDSGMPKDRFSAEMPDATLATLKIQPSEPRDSAVYFCASGLVRGTQYFGPGTRLLVL.